This entry describes one T cell receptor (beta chain). The data belong to a study of blood T cell repertoires in COVID-19. In germline, CDR1 is SEHNR, CDR2 FQNEAQ (reference sequence). The CDR3 has 16 amino acids. Trimming stripped 0 bases from V and 1 base from J, with 10 bases between. TCRdb keeps only in-frame clones here, not all; method: immunoSEQ multiplex PCR. The data show about 140,000 clones, around 89% seen once. This clonotype was sampled from an elderly woman with acute or convalescent COVID-19. The sequencing input was peripheral blood. V and J are TRBV7-9 and TRBJ1-3; no definite D call. In nucleotides, the CDR3 is TGTGCCAGCAGCTTAGCCGGTGGTCGGTCTGGAAACACCATATATTTT. Translating gives CASSLAGGRSGNTIYF.